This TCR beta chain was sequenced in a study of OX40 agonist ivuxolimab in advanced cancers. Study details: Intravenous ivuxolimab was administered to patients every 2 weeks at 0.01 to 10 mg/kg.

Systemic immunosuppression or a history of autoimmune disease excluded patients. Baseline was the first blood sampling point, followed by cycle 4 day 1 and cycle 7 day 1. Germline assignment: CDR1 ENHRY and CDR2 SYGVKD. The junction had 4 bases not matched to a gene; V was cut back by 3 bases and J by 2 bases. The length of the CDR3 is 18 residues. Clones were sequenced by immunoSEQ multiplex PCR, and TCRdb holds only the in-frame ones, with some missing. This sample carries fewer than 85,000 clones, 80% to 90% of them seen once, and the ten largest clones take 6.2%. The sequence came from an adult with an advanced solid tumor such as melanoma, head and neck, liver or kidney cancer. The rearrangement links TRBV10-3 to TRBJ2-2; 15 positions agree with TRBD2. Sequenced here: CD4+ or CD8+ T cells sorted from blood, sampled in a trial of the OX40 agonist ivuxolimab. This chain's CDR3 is CAISEKGLAGGNTGELFF. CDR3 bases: TGTGCCATCAGTGAAAAGGGACTAGCGGGGGGCAACACCGGGGAGCTGTTTTTT.